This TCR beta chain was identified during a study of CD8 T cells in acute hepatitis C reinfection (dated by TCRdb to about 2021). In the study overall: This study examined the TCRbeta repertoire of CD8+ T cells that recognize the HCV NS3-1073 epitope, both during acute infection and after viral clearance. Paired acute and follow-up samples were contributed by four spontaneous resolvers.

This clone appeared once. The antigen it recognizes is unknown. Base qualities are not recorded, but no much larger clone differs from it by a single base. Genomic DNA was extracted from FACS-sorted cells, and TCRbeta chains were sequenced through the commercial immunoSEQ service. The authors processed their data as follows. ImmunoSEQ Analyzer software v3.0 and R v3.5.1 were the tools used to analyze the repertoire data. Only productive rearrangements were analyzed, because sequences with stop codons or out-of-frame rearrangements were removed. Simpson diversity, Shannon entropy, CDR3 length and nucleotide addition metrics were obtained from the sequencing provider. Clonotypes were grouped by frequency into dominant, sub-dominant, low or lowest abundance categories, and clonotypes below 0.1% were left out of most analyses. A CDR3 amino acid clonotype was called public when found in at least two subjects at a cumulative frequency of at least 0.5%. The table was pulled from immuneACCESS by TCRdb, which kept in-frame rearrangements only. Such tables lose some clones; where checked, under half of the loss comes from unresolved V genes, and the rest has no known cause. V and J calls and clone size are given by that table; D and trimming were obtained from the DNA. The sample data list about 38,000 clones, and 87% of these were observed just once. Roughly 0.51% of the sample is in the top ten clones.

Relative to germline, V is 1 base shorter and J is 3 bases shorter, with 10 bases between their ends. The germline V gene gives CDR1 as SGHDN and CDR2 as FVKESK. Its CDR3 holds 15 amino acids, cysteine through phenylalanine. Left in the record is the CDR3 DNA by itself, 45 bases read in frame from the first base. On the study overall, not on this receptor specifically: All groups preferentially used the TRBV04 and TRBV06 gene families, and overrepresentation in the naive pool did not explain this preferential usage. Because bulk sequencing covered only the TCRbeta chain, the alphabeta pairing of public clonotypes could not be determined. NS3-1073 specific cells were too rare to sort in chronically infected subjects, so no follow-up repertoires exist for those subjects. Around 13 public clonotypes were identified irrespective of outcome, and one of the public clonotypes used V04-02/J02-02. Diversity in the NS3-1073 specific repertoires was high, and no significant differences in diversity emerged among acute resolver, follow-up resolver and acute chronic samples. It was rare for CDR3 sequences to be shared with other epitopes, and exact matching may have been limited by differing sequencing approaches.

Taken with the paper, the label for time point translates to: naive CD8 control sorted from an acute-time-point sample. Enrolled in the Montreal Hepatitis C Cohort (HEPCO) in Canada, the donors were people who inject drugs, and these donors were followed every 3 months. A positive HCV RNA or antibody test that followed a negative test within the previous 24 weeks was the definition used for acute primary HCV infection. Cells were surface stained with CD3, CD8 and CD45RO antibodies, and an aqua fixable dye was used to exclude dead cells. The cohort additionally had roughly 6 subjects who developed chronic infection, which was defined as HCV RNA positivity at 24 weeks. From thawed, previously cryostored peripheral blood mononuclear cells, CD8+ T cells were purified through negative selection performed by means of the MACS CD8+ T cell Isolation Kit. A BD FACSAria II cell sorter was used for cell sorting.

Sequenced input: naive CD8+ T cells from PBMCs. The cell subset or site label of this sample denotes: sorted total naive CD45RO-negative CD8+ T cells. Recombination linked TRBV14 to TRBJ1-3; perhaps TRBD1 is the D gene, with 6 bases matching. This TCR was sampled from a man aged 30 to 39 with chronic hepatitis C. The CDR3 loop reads CASSQVGAYGNTIYF. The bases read TGTGCCAGCAGCCAAGTGGGGGCGTATGGAAACACCATATATTTT.